A single sample gave rise to the 2 T cell receptor beta chains below, sequenced in a study of cytomegalovirus exposure and HLA in healthy donors. The data were produced by immunoSEQ multiplex PCR, yet TCRdb's version contains in-frame clones alone and is incomplete. This table holds 100,000 to 150,000 clones, approximately 92% found once. Sample: PBMCs. These receptors originate from a woman younger than 30 in good health and CMV-seronegative.

V is TRBV18 and J is TRBJ1-4; 7 bases line up with TRBD1. The CDR3 has 15 amino acids. V was clipped by 3 bases and J by 7 bases; unmatched bases: 8. Germline V gene data show CDR1 as KGHSH and CDR2 as LQKENI. The CDR3 bases are TGTGCCAGCTCACCGGGGCAGACAGGGAGTGAAAAACTGTTTTTT. Residues: CASSPGQTGSEKLFF.

The chain combines TRBV30 with TRBJ2-3; 7 nucleotides align to TRBD1. Trimming at V came to 4 bases and at J to 4 bases, leaving 5 bases not matched to a gene. This CDR3 comprises 13 residues. Germline V gives CDR1 GTSNPN, CDR2 SVGIG (reference sequence). This chain's CDR3 is CAWKHRGSDTQYF. DNA of the CDR3: TGTGCCTGGAAACACAGGGGATCAGATACGCAGTATTTT.